This T cell receptor beta chain came from a study of blood T cell repertoires in COVID-19. Study in general: Whether acute or convalescent, the COVID-19 samples came from the United States, Italy and Spain.

The germline V gene has CDR1 SGHAT and CDR2 FQNNGV. Deletions cut 3 bases from V and 2 bases from J, with 17 bases between. The CDR3 consists of 16 residues. Those enrolled, adults aged about 18 to 95 years, came from fewer than 25 US areas. Categorization into cohorts depended on clinical history that participants reported. In the original analysis: Counts of nucleated cells, estimated from reference gene primer amplification, were obtained. Sequenced by immunoSEQ multiplex PCR; TCRdb stores in-frame clones only, minus some. The D gene and trimming were derived from the DNA, and the V and J assignments and clone size from that table. In the table there are 300,000 or so clones, about 86% of which are singletons.

This receptor was identified in a woman between 40 and 55 years old with acute COVID-19. Sequenced: PBMCs or T cells enriched from blood (not recorded which). The V call is TRBV11-2, the J call TRBJ2-7, with D perhaps TRBD2 (7 bases). The CDR3 region is CASSFSRGGAAYEQYF. CDR3 nucleotide sequence: TGTGCCAGCAGCTTCTCCCGTGGGGGGGCCGCCTACGAGCAGTACTTC.